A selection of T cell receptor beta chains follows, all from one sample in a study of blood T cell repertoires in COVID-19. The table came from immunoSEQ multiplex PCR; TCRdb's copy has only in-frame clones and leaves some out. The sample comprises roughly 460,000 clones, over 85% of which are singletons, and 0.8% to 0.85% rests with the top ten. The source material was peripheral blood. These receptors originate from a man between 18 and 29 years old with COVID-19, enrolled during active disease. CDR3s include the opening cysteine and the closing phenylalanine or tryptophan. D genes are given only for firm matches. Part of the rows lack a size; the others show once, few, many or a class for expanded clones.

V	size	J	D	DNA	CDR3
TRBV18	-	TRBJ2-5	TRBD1	TGTGCCAGCTCAACCGGGACAGGGGCCGAGACCCAGTACTTC	CASSTGTGAETQYF
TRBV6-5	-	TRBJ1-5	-	TGTGCCAGCAGCCCCGGACAGAACAATCAGCCCCAGCATTTT	CASSPGQNNQPQHF
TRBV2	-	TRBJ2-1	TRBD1	TGTGCCAGCAGGGACAGGGGATTACGGGAGCAGTTCTTC	CASRDRGLREQFF
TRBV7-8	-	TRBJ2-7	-	TGTGCCAGCAGCTCCTACCTACCAGGAAACTACGAGCAGTACTTC	CASSSYLPGNYEQYF
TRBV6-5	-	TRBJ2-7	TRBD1	TGTGCCTTACAGGGGTTGCGGGAGCAGTACTTC	CALQGLREQYF
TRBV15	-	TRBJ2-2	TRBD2	TGTGCCACCAGCAGGGAAGTAGCGGGAGGGAGTAACACCGGGGAGCTGTTTTTT	CATSREVAGGSNTGELFF
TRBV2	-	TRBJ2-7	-	TGTGCCAGCAGGCCCAGTCCGGGCGAGCAGTACTTC	CASRPSPGEQYF
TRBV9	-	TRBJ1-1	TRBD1	TGTGCCAGCAGCGGACAGGGGTGGTTTGACACTGAAGCTTTCTTT	CASSGQGWFDTEAFF
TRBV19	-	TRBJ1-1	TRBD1	TGTGCCAGTGCGAAAGGGGGCGGATACACTGAAGCTTTCTTT	CASAKGGGYTEAFF
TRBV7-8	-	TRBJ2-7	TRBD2	TGTGCCAGCAGCACACGGACTAGCGGGAGATACGAGCAGTACTTC	CASSTRTSGRYEQYF
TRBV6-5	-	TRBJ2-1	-	TGTGCCAGCAGATTGACCTGGGGCCCCTACAATGAGCAGTTCTTC	CASRLTWGPYNEQFF
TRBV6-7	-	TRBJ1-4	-	TGTGCCAGCACCCCAGGACAGCCGAATGAAAAACTGTTTTTT	CASTPGQPNEKLFF
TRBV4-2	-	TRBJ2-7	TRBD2	TGTGCCAGCAGCCAAGGACTAGCGGGGGGCTCCTACGAGCAGTACTTC	CASSQGLAGGSYEQYF
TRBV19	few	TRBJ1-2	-	TGTGCCAGTAGCGGAGTTGACTATGGCTACACCTTC	CASSGVDYGYTF
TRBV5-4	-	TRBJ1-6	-	TGTGCCAGCAGCTTAAGACAAAACCGGGGTTCACCCCTCCACTTT	CASSLRQNRGSPLHF
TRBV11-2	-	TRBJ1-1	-	TGTGCCAGCAGCCCACCGGGTGGGGGGGGCAGGACTGAAGCTTTCTTT	CASSPPGGGGRTEAFF
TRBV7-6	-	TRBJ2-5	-	TGTGCCAGCAGCTTGCGACAGCAAGAGACCCAGTACTTC	CASSLRQQETQYF
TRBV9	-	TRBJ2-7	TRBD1	TGTGCCAGCAGCCCGGGGACAGGGGGCAAGATCCACGAGCAGTACTTC	CASSPGTGGKIHEQYF
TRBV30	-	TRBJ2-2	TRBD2	TGTGCCTGGAGTCCCCCGGGACTAGGGACCGGGGAGCTGTTTTTT	CAWSPPGLGTGELFF
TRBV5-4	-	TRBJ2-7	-	TGTGCCAGCAGCCTGCAGGCGGGGGCTACCTACGAGCAGTACTTC	CASSLQAGATYEQYF
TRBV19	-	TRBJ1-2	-	TGTGCCAGTAGTATAGCGGCAGGGTTTAACTATGGCTACACCTTC	CASSIAAGFNYGYTF
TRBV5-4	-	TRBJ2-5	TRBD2	TGTGCCAGCAGCTATTTTGGGGGAGGGCAAGAGACCCAGTACTTC	CASSYFGGGQETQYF
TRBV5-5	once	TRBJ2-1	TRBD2	TGTGCCAGCAGCTACACAGCGGGGGGGCGATATGAGCAGTTCTTC	CASSYTAGGRYEQFF
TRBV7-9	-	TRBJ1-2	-	TGTGCCAGCAGCTTAGAGCGGGGCGCTAACTATGGCTACACCTTC	CASSLERGANYGYTF
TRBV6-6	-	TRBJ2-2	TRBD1	TGTGCCAGCAGTCCACCGGGACAGGGGTCCCGAGGGGAGCTGTTTTTT	CASSPPGQGSRGELFF
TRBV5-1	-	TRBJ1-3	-	TGCGCCAGCAGGTTGGGGCCAGCGAGAGTCTCTGGAAACACCATATATTTT	CASRLGPARVSGNTIYF
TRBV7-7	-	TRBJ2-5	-	TGTGCCAGCAGCCGGGACAAACTAGAGACCCAGTACTTC	CASSRDKLETQYF
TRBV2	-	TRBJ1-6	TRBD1	TGTGCCAGCAGTGAAGCGCAGACAGGGCTCCCTTCACCCCTCCACTTT	CASSEAQTGLPSPLHF
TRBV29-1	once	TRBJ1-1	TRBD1	TGCAGCGTGAGACAGGGCCGTCCTAACACTGAAGCTTTCTTT	CSVRQGRPNTEAFF
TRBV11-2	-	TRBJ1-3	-	TGTGCCAGCAGCCCCGGACTCCTCTCTGGAAACACCATATATTTT	CASSPGLLSGNTIYF
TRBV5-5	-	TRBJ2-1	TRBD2	TGTGCCAGCAGTCAGACGGGGAGCGGGGACCCCGATTACAATGAGCAGTTCTTC	CASSQTGSGDPDYNEQFF
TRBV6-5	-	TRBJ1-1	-	TGTGCCACCCAAGGAGGGAACACTGAAGCTTTCTTT	CATQGGNTEAFF
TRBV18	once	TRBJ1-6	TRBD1	TGTGCCAGCTCCAGAACAGGGGAAGGATCACCCCTCCACTTT	CASSRTGEGSPLHF
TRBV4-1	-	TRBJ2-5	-	TGCGCCAGCAGCCAAGATAGTGGGGCGCACCAAGAGACCCAGTACTTC	CASSQDSGAHQETQYF
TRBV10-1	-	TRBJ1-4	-	TGCGCCAGCAGTCCAGGGCCTCAAAATGAAAAACTGTTTTTT	CASSPGPQNEKLFF
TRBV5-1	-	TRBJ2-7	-	TGCGCCAGCAGCTTGGGAACTTCTTGGGAGCAGTACTTC	CASSLGTSWEQYF
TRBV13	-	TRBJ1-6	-	TGTGCCAGCAGCTTTTCTTTTGGCGGCAGGGTTTCACCCCTCCACTTT	CASSFSFGGRVSPLHF
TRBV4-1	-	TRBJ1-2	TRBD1	TGCGCCAGCAGCCAAGATCGGACAGGGGGGAATGGCTACACCTTC	CASSQDRTGGNGYTF